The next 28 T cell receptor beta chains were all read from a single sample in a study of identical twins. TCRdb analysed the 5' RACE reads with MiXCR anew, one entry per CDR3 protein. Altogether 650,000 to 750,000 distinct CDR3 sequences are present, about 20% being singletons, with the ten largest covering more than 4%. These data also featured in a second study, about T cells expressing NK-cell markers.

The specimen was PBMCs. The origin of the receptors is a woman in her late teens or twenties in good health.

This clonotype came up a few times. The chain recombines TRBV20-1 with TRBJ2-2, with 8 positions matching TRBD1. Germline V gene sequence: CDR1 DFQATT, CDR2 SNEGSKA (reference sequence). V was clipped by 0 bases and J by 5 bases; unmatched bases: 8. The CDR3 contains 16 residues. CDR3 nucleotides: TGCAGTGCTAGAGACGCCAGACAGGGGAAGACCGGGGAGCTGTTTTTT. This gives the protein CSARDARQGKTGELFF.

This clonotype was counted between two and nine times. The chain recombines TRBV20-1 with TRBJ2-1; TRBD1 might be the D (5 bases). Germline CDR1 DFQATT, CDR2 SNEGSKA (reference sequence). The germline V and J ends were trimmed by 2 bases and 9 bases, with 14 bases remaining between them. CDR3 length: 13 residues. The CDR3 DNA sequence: TGCAGTGCTAGAAGTCAACAGGATAGTGAGCAGTTCTTC. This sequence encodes CSARSQQDSEQFF.

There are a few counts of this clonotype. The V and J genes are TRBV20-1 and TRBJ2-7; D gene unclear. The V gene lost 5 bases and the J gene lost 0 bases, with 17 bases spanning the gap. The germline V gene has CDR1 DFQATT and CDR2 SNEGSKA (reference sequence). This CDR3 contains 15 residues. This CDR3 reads CSAPPAGQSSYEQYF. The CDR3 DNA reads TGCAGTGCTCCCCCGGCAGGCCAAAGCTCCTACGAGCAGTACTTC.

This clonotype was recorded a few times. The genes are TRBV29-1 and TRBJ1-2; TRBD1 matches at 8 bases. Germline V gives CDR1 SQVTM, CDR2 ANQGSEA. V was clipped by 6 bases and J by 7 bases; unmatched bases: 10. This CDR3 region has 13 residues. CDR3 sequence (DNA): TGCAGCGTGGCTTACAGGGGGTTCTCTGGCTACACCTTC. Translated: CSVAYRGFSGYTF.

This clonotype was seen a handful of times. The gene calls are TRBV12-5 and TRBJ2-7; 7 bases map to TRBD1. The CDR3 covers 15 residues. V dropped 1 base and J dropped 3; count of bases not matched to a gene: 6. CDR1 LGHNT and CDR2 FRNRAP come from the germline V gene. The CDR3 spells CASGLGQGASYEQYF. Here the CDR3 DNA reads TGTGCTAGTGGTTTGGGACAGGGCGCAAGCTACGAGCAGTACTTC.

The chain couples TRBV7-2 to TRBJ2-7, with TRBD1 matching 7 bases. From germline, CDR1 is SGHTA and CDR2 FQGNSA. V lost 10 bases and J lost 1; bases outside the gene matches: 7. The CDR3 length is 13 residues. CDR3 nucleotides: TGTGCCATCCAGACAGGGTGGTCCTACGAGCAGTACTTC. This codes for CAIQTGWSYEQYF. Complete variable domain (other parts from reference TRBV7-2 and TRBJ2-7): GAGVSQSPSNKVTEKGKDVELRCDPISGHTALYWYRQSLGQGLEFLIYFQGNSAPDKSGLPSDRFSAERTGGSVSTLTIQRTQQEDSAVYLCAIQTGWSYEQYFGPGTRLTVT.

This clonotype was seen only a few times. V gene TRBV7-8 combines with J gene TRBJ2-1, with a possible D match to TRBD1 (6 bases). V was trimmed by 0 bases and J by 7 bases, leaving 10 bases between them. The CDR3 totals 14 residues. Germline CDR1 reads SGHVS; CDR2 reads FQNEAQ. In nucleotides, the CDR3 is TGTGCCAGCAGCTTAGCACAGGGTAAGAATGAGCAGTTCTTC. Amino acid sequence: CASSLAQGKNEQFF.

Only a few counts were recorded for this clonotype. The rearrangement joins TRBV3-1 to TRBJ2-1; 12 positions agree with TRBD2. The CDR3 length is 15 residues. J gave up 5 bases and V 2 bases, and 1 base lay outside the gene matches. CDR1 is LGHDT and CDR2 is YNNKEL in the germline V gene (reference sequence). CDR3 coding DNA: TGTGCCAGCAGCCAACGACTAGCGGGAGACAATGAGCAGTTCTTC. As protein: CASSQRLAGDNEQFF.

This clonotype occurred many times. The CDR3 region is CASSPRQGGLGEQYF. CDR3 nucleotide sequence: TGTGCCAGCAGCCCAAGGCAGGGGGGCCTAGGCGAGCAGTACTTC. The J gene is TRBJ2-7, the V gene TRBV12-3 or TRBV12-4, with TRBD1 as a possible D gene (7 bases). The length of the CDR3 is 15 residues. V lost 6 bases and J lost 6, with 21 bases in between.

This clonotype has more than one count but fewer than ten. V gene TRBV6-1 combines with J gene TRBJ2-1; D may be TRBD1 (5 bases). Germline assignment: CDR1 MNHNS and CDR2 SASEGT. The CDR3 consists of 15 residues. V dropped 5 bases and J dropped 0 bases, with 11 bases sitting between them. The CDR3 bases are TGTGCCAGCAGTAGGGGCGCATACTCCTACAATGAGCAGTTCTTC. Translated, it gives CASSRGAYSYNEQFF.

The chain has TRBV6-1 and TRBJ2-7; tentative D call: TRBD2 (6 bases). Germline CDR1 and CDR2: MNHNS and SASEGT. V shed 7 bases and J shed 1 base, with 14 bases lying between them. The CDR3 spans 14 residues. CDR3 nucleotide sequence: TGTGCCAGCATCCGTAGCGGCGGATCCTACGAGCAGTACTTC. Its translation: CASIRSGGSYEQYF.

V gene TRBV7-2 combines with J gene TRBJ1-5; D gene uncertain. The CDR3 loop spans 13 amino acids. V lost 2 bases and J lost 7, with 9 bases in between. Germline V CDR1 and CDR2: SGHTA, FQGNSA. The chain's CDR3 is CASSLRAGQPQHF. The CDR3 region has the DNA TGTGCCAGCAGCTTAAGGGCGGGGCAGCCCCAGCATTTT.

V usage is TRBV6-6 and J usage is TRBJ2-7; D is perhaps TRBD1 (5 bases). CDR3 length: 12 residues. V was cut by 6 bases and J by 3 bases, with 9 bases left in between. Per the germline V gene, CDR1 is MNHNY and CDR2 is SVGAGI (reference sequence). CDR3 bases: TGTGCCAGCAGAGGACACCTCTACGAGCAGTACTTC. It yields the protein CASRGHLYEQYF.

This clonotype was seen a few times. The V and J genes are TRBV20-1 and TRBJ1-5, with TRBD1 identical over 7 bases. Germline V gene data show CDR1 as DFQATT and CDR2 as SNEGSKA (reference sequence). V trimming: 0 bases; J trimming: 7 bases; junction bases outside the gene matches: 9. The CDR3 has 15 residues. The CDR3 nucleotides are TGCAGTGCTAGAGATCAGGGGGGGCTGGGACAGCCCCAGCATTTT. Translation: CSARDQGGLGQPQHF.

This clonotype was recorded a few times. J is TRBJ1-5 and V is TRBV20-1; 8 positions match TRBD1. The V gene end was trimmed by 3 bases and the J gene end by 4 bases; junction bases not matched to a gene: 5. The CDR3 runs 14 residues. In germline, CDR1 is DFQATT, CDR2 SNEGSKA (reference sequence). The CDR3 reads CSASTGGRNQPQHF. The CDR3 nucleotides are TGCAGTGCTAGTACAGGGGGGAGGAATCAGCCCCAGCATTTT.

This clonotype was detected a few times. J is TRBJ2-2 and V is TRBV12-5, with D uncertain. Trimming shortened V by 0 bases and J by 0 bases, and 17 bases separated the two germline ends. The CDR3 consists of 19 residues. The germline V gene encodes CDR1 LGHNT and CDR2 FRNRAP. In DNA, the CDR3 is TGTGCTAGTGGTTTGGTACCGGACGGATCGGCCTCGAACACCGGGGAGCTGTTTTTT. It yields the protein CASGLVPDGSASNTGELFF.

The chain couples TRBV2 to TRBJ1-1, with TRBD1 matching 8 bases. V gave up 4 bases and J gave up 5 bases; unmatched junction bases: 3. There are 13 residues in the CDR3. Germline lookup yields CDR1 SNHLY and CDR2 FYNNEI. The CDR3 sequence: CASSADRATEAFF. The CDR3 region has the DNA TGTGCCAGCAGTGCGGACAGGGCAACTGAAGCTTTCTTT. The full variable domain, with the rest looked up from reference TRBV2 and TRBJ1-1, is EPEVTQTPSHQVTQMGQEVILRCVPISNHLYFYWYRQILGQKVEFLVSFYNNEISEKSEIFDDQFSVERPDGSNFTLKIRSTKLEDSAMYFCASSADRATEAFFGQGTRLTVV.

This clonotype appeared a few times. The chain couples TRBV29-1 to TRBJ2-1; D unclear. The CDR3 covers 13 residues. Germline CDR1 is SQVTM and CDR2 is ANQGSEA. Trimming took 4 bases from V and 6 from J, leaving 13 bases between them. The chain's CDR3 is CSVGGPATNEQFF. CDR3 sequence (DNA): TGCAGCGTTGGAGGACCCGCAACCAATGAGCAGTTCTTC.

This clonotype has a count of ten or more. This CDR3 reads CAISESGLRLAYGYTF. CDR3 coding DNA: TGTGCCATCAGTGAGTCCGGCCTTAGGTTGGCGTATGGCTACACCTTC. This sequence joins TRBV10-3 and TRBJ1-2; no reliable D call. Germline assignment: CDR1 ENHRY and CDR2 SYGVKD. This CDR3 has 16 amino acids. V was cut by 0 bases and J by 5 bases, with 16 bases left in between.

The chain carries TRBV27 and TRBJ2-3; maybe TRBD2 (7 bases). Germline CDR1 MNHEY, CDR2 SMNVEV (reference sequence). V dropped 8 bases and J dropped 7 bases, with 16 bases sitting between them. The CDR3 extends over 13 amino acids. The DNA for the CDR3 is TGTGCCAGCGCGAAGGGGGGGCAATATACGCAGTATTTT. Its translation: CASAKGGQYTQYF.

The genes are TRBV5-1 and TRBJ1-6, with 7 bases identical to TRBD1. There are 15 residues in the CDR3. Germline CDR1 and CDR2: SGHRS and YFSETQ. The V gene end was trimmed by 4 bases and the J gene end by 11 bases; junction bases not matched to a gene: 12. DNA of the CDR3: TGCGCCAGCAGCCCAACGGCGACAGGGTCAACACCCCTCCACTTT. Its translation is CASSPTATGSTPLHF.

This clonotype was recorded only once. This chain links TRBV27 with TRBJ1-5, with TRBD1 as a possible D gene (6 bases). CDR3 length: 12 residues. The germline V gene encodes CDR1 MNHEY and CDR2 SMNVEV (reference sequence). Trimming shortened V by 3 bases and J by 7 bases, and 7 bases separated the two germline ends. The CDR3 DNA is TGTGCCAGCAGTTTTCAGGGGCAGCCCCAGCATTTT. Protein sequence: CASSFQGQPQHF.

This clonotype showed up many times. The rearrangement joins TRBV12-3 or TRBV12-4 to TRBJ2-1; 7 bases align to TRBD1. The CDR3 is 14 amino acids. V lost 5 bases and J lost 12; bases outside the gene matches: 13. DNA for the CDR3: TGTGCCAGCAGTACCACCCGCACAGGGGTGCGGCAGTTCTTC. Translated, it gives CASSTTRTGVRQFF.

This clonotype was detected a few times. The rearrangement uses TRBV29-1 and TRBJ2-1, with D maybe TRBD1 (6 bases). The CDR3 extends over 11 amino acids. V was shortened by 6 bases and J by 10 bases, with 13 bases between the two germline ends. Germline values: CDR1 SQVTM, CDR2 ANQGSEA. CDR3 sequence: CSVDGQPEQFF. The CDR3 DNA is TGCAGCGTAGATGGACAGCCGGAGCAGTTCTTC.

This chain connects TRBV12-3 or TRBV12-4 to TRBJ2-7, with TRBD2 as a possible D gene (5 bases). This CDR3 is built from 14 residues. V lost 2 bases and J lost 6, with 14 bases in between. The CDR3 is CASSLNGVTSEQYF. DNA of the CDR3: TGTGCCAGCAGTTTAAACGGGGTTACAAGCGAGCAGTACTTC.

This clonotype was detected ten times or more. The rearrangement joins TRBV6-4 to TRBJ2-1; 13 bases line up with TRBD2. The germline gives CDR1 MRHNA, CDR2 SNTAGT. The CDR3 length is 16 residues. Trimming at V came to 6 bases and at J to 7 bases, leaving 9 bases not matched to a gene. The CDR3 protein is CASRPSGLAGRNEQFF. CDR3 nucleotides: TGTGCCAGCAGACCCTCGGGACTAGCGGGGCGGAATGAGCAGTTCTTC.

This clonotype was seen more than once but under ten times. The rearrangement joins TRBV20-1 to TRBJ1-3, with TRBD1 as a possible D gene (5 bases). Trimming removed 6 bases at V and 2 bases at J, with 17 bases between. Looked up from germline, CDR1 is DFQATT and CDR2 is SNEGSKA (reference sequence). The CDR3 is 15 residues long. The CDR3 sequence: CSAQNRGTPGNTIYF. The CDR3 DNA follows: TGCAGTGCCCAAAACCGGGGGACGCCTGGAAACACCATATATTTT.

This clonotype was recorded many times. Here the CDR3 DNA reads TGTGCCAGCAGTCCCCAGGGGATGTTGGCAGATACGCAGTATTTT. Its protein product is CASSPQGMLADTQYF. This sequence joins TRBV12-3 or TRBV12-4 and TRBJ2-3; possible D gene TRBD1, 6 bases. The CDR3 contains 15 residues. V was pared by 5 bases and J by 4 bases, with 16 bases between.